This record looks at one TCR beta chain sequence and its context. The data stem from a study of blood T cell repertoires in COVID-19. The germline V and J ends were trimmed by 0 bases and 3 bases, with 8 bases remaining between them. The CDR3 sequence is 15 residues long. Looked up from germline, CDR1 is LGHNA and CDR2 is YSLEER. Sequencing used immunoSEQ multiplex PCR; TCRdb keeps in-frame clones, though not all of them. The data contain about 100,000 clones, about 85% of them singletons. The clonotype originates from a human donor in a cohort sampled during active COVID-19. The material sequenced was peripheral blood. This chain connects TRBV4-3 to TRBJ2-2, with no clear D. The CDR3 reads CASSQEVGYTGELFF. CDR3 coding DNA: TGCGCCAGCAGCCAAGAGGTCGGTTACACCGGGGAGCTGTTTTTT.